This T cell receptor (beta chain) was documented in a study of Ad26.COV2.S vaccination and SARS-CoV-2 variants. Described treatment: around 19 received Ad26.COV2.S at low or high dose, single or two shots; 5 received placebo; per-sample allocation not given. On day 63 after the first injection, vaccine and placebo recipients gave samples. The data were produced by immunoSEQ multiplex PCR, yet TCRdb's version contains in-frame clones alone and is incomplete. The repertoire holds around 420,000 clones, roughly 90% seen once, with 3.6% in the top ten. With 3 bases clipped from V and 2 bases from J, the junction kept 7 bases outside the gene matches. This CDR3 spans 17 amino acids. The germline CDR1 and CDR2 sequences are LGHDT and YNNKEL (reference sequence).

Material: peripheral blood, obtained in a trial of Ad26.COV2.S vaccine versus placebo. This TCR was sampled from a person between 18 and 60 years old who received the Ad26.COV2.S COVID-19 vaccine or a placebo. The chain couples TRBV3-1 (or the pseudogene TRBV3-2) to TRBJ2-5; 12 nucleotides match TRBD1. The CDR3 DNA reads TGTGCCAGCAGCCATTGGGACAGGGGGCCTCTGCAAGAGACCCAGTACTTC. As protein: CASSHWDRGPLQETQYF.